The sequence of this T cell receptor (beta chain) was determined in a study of cytomegalovirus exposure and HLA in healthy donors. PCR used 60 Vbeta primers and 13 Jbeta primers. The assay was immunoSEQ multiplex PCR, and TCRdb's table has in-frame clones only and misses some. This table has 60,000 to 85,000 clones, 70% to 85% appearing once. The V gene's germline CDR1 is SGHVS and CDR2 FQNEAQ. The CDR3 has 15 amino acids. With 0 bases removed from V and 5 bases from J, the gap between germline ends came to 14 bases. For this clone: Its antigen remains unknown.

Overall study findings and caveats: Rarity characterized most TCR sequences, yet some public TCRs appeared in many donors. Equally common other TCR beta chains were less clonally expanded than HLA-associated ones, a later analysis found. In a later analysis, TCR beta V- and J-gene trimming showed a link to a missense DCLRE1C variant. HLA restriction was apparent for most CMV-associated TCR beta chains in a later analysis.

The receptor's source is a man aged 65 to 79 in good health and CMV-seropositive. This chain joins TRBV7-8 and TRBJ2-7, with D possibly being TRBD1 (5 bases). Material: PBMCs. The CDR3 DNA follows: TGTGCCAGCAGCTTAGCTGAAGGTCAGGGTAACGAGCAGTACTTC. Its translation is CASSLAEGQGNEQYF.